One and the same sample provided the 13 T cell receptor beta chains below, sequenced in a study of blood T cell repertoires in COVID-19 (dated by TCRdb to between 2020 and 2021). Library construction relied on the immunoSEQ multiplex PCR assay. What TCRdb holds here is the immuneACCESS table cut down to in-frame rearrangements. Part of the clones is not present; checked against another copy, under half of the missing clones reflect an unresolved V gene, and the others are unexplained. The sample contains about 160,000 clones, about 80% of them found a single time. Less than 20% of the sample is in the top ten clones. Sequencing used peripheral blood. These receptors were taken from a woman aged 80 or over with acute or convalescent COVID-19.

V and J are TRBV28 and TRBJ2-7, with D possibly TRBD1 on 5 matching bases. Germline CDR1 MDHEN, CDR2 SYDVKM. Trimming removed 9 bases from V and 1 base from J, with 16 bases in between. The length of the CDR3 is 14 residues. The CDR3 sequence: CASFGQQFSYEQYF. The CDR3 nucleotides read TGTGCCAGTTTTGGACAACAATTTTCCTACGAGCAGTACTTC.

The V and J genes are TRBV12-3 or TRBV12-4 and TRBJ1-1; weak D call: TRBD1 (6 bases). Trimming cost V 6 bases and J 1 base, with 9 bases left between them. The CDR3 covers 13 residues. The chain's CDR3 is CASSTGPNTEAFF. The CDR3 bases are TGTGCCAGCAGCACAGGGCCGAACACTGAAGCTTTCTTT.

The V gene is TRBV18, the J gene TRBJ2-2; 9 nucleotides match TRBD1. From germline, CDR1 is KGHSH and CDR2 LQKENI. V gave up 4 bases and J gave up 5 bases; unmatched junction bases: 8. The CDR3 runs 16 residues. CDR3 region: CASSLRTGVYTGELFF. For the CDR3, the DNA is TGTGCCAGCTCACTTCGGACAGGGGTTTATACCGGGGAGCTGTTTTTT. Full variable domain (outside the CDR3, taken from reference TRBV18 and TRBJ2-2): NAGVMQNPRHLVRRRGQEARLRCSPMKGHSHVYWYRQLPEEGLKFMVYLQKENIIDESGMPKERFSAEFPKEGPSILRIQQVVRGDSAAYFCASSLRTGVYTGELFFGEGSRLTVL.

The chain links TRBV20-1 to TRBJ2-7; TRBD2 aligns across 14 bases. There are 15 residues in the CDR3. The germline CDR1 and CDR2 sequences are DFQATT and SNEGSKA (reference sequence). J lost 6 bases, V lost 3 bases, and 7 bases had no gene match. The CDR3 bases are TGCAGTGCTAGTGGGACTAGCGGGAGTTCTGGCGAGCAGTACTTC. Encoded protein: CSASGTSGSSGEQYF.

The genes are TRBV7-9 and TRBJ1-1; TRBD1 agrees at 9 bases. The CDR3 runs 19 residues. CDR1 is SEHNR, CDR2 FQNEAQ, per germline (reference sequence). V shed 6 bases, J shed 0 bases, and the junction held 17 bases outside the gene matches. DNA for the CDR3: TGTGCCAGCAGTCGACACTTTGCTTCCGGACAGGGGATGAACACTGAAGCTTTCTTT. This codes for CASSRHFASGQGMNTEAFF.

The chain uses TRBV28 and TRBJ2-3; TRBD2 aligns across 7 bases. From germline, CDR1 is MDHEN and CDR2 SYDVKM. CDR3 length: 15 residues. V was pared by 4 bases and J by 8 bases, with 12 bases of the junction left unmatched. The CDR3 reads CASSSGGVGFFTQYF. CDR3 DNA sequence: TGTGCCAGCAGTTCGGGGGGAGTTGGGTTTTTTACGCAGTATTTT.

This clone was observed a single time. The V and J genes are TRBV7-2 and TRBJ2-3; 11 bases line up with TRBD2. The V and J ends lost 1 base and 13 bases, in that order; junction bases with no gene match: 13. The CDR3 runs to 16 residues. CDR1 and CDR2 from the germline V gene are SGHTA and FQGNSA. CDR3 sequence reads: CASSLESLSGSGGEYF. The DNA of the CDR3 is TGTGCCAGCAGCTTAGAATCCCTATCGGGTAGCGGGGGGGAGTATTTT.

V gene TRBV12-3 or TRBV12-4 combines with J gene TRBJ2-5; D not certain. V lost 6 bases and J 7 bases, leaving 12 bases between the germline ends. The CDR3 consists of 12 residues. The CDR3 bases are TGTGCCAGCAGATCTACAGTCGGGACCCAGTACTTC. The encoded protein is CASRSTVGTQYF.

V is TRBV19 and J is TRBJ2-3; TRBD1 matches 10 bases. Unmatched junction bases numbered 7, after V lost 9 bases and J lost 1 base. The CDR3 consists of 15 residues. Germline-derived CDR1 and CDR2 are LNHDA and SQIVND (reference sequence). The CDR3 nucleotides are TGTGCCAGCTCGGGGACAGGGGTCCGCACAGATACGCAGTATTTT. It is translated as CASSGTGVRTDTQYF.

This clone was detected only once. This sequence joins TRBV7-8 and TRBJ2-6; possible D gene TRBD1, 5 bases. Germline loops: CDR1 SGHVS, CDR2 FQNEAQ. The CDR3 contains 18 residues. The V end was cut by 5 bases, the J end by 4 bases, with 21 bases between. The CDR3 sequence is CASSGSHVGRRGANVLTF. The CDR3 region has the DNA TGTGCCAGCAGCGGAAGTCACGTGGGGCGGAGAGGGGCCAACGTCCTGACTTTC. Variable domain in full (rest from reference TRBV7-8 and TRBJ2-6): GAGVSQSPRYKVAKRGQDVALRCDPISGHVSLFWYQQALGQGPEFLTYFQNEAQLDKSGLPSDRFFAERPEGSVSTLKIQRTQQEDSAVYLCASSGSHVGRRGANVLTFGAGSRLTVL.

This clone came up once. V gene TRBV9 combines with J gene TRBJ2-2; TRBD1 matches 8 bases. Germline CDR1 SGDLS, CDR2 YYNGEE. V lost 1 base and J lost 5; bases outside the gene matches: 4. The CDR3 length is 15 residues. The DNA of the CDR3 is TGTGCCAGCAGCGTAACAGGGGGAGGAACCGGGGAGCTGTTTTTT. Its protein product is CASSVTGGGTGELFF. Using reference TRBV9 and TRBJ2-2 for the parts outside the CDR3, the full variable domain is DSGVTQTPKHLITATGQRVTLRCSPRSGDLSVYWYQQSLDQGLQFLIQYYNGEERAKGNILERFSAQQFPDLHSELNLSSLELGDSALYFCASSVTGGGTGELFFGEGSRLTVL.

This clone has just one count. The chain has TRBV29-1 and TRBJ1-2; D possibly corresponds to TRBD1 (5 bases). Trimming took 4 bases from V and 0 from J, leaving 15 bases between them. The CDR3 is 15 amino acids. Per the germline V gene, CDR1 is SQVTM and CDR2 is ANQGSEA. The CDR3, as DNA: TGCAGCGTTGTGATGGGGCTGACTTCTAACTATGGCTACACCTTC. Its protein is CSVVMGLTSNYGYTF.

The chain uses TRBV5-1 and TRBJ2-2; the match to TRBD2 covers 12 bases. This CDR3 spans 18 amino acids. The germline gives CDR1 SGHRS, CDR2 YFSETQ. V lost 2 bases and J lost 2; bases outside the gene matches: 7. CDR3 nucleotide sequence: TGCGCCAGCAGCTTTCCTGGACTAGCGGGACTTAACACCGGGGAGCTGTTTTTT. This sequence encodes CASSFPGLAGLNTGELFF.